This T cell receptor (beta chain) came from a study of tumor and adjacent non-tumor tissue in lung cancer. Overall study findings and caveats: Tumor repertoires had a smaller top 100 clone share than normal lung.

V gave up 2 bases and J gave up 3 bases; unmatched junction bases: 0. The length of the CDR3 is 15 residues. TCRbeta libraries were built with three rounds of nested PCR, modified from ARM-PCR. From the multiplex PCR reads, TCRdb called clonotypes with MiXCR, one entry per CDR3 protein. The repertoire holds some 70,000 distinct CDR3 sequences, with nearly 70% as singletons. The sample holds many counts of this clonotype. Its matching antigen is unknown. This sample's RNA came from whole unsorted tissue. This non-tumor lung sample came from over 3 cm beyond the tumor edge. The receptor comes from a woman in her 50s with non-small cell lung cancer. The chain has TRBV12-3 or TRBV12-4 and TRBJ2-3; 12 nucleotides align to TRBD2. The sample consisted of distant non-tumor lung tissue. The CDR3 is CASSLTSGRTDTQYF. CDR3 nucleotides: TGTGCCAGCAGTTTAACTAGCGGGAGGACAGATACGCAGTATTTT.